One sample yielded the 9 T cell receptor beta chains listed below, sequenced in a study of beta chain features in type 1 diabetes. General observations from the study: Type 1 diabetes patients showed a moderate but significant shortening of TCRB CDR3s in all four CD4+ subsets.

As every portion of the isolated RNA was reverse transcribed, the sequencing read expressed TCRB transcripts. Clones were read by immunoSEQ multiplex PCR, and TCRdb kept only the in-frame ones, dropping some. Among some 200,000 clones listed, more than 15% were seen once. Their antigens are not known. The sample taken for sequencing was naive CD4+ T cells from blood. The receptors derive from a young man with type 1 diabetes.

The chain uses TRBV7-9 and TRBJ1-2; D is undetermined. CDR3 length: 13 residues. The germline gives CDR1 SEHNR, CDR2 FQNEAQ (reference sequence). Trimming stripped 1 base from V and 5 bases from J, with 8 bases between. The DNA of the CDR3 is TGTGCCAGCAGCTTAGATGGACCTTATGGCTACACCTTC. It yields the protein CASSLDGPYGYTF.

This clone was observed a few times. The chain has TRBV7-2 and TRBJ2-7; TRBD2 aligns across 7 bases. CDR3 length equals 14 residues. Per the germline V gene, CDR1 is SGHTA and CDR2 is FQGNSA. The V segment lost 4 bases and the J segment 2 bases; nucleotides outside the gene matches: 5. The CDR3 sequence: CASSSGTTPYEQYF. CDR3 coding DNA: TGTGCCAGCAGCTCAGGGACTACCCCCTACGAGCAGTACTTC.

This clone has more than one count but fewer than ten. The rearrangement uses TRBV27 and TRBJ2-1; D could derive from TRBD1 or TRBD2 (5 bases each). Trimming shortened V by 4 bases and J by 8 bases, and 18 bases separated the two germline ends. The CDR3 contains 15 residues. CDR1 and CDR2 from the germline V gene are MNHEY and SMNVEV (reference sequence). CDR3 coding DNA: TGTGCCAGCAGTTCAGTCCCAGGGAAGAGGGATGAGCAGTTCTTC. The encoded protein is CASSSVPGKRDEQFF.

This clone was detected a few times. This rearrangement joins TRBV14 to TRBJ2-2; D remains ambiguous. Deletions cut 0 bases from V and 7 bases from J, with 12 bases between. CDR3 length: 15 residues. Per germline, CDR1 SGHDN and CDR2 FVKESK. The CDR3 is CASSQDSHSGGELFF. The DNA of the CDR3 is TGTGCCAGCAGCCAAGACTCCCATTCGGGCGGGGAGCTGTTTTTT.

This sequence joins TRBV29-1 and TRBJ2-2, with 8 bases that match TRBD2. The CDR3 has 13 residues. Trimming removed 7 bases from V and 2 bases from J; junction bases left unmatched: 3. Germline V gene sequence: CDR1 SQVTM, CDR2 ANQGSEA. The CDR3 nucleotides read TGCAGCGCCGGGAGGGCCAACACCGGGGAGCTGTTTTTT. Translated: CSAGRANTGELFF.

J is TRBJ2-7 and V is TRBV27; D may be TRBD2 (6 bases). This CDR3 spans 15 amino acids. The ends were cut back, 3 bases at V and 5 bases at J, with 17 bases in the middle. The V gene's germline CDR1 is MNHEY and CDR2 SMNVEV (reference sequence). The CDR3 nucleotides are TGTGCCAGCAGTTTCGCGGGACTCCCCGTGAACGAGCAGTACTTC. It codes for CASSFAGLPVNEQYF.

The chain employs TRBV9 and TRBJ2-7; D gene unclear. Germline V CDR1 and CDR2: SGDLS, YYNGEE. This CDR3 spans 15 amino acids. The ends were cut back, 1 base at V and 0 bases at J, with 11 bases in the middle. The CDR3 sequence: CASSVSSSLSYEQYF. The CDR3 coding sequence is TGTGCCAGCAGCGTATCCTCCTCCCTCTCCTACGAGCAGTACTTC.

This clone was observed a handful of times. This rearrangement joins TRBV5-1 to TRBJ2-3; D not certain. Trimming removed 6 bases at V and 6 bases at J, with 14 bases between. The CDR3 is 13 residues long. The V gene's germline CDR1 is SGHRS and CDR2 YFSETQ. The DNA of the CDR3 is TGCGCCAGCAACTCTCAGAACCTGGATACGCAGTATTTT. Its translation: CASNSQNLDTQYF.

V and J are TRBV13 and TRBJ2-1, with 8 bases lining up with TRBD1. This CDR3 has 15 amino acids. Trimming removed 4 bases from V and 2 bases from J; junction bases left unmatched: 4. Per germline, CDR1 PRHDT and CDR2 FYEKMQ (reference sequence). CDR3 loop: CASSSGQGTYNEQFF. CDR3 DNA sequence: TGTGCCAGCAGCTCAGGACAGGGAACCTACAATGAGCAGTTCTTC.